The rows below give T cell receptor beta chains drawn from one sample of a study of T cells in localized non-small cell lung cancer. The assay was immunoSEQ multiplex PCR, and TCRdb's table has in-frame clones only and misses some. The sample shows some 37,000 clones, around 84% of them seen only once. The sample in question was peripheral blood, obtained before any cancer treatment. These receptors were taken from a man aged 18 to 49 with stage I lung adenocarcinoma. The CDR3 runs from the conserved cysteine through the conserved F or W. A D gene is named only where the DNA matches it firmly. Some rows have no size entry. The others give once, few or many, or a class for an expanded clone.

CDR3 protein: CASSSGPVLHGNTEAFF
CDR3 DNA: TGTGCCAGTAGTTCAGGTCCGGTATTACACGGGAACACTGAAGCTTTCTTT
clone size: NA
J gene: TRBJ1-1
V gene: TRBV19
D gene: NA

CDR3 protein: CASSSHTGLELIYTF
CDR3 DNA: TGTGCCAGCAGTTCACATACGGGACTTGAGCTGATCTACACCTTC
clone size: NA
J gene: TRBJ1-2
V gene: TRBV28
D gene: NA

CDR3 protein: CASSLSPRQGAGNEQFF
CDR3 DNA: TGTGCCAGCAGTTTATCACCCCGGCAGGGGGCAGGCAATGAGCAGTTCTTC
clone size: NA
J gene: TRBJ2-1
V gene: TRBV27
D gene: TRBD1

CDR3 protein: CASSSLSGGTNYGYTF
CDR3 DNA: TGTGCCAGCAGTTCCCTCTCAGGGGGCACTAACTATGGCTACACCTTC
clone size: NA
J gene: TRBJ1-2
V gene: TRBV28
D gene: TRBD1

CDR3 protein: CASSSPHIQGGEQYF
CDR3 DNA: TGTGCCAGCAGCTCCCCCCACATTCAGGGGGGTGAGCAGTACTTC
clone size: NA
J gene: TRBJ2-7
V gene: TRBV7-2
D gene: NA

CDR3 protein: CASSPEGMAFF
CDR3 DNA: TGTGCCAGCAGCCCCGAAGGGATGGCTTTCTTT
clone size: NA
J gene: TRBJ1-1
V gene: TRBV2
D gene: NA

CDR3 protein: CASSLDEGQGGEKLFF
CDR3 DNA: TGTGCCAGCAGCTTAGACGAGGGACAGGGAGGTGAAAAACTGTTTTTT
clone size: NA
J gene: TRBJ1-4
V gene: TRBV7-8
D gene: TRBD1

CDR3 protein: CASSSRGAGDEQFF
CDR3 DNA: TGTGCCAGCAGCTCGCGGGGGGCCGGAGATGAGCAGTTCTTC
clone size: NA
J gene: TRBJ2-1
V gene: TRBV5-4
D gene: TRBD2

CDR3 protein: CASSQDRTAEKLFF
CDR3 DNA: TGCGCCAGCAGCCAAGATAGAACGGCTGAAAAACTGTTTTTT
clone size: NA
J gene: TRBJ1-4
V gene: TRBV4-1
D gene: NA

CDR3 protein: CATSRPFEGGDTQYF
CDR3 DNA: TGTGCCACCAGCAGACCCTTCGAGGGGGGGGATACGCAGTATTTT
clone size: once
J gene: TRBJ2-3
V gene: TRBV15
D gene: NA

CDR3 protein: CASSPERSHYEQYF
CDR3 DNA: TGTGCCAGCAGCCCGGAAAGGAGTCACTACGAGCAGTACTTC
clone size: NA
J gene: TRBJ2-7
V gene: TRBV7-9
D gene: NA

CDR3 protein: CAWSVTGGPSTDTQYF
CDR3 DNA: TGTGCCTGGAGTGTCACGGGGGGCCCTAGCACAGATACGCAGTATTTT
clone size: NA
J gene: TRBJ2-3
V gene: TRBV30
D gene: NA

CDR3 protein: CASILGNTGELFF
CDR3 DNA: TGTGCCAGCATCTTAGGGAACACCGGGGAGCTGTTTTTT
clone size: NA
J gene: TRBJ2-2
V gene: TRBV6-6
D gene: NA

CDR3 protein: CASSPRTQGGGEKLFF
CDR3 DNA: TGTGCCAGCAGCCCCCGGACGCAGGGTGGTGGAGAAAAACTGTTTTTT
clone size: few
J gene: TRBJ1-4
V gene: TRBV5-8
D gene: NA

CDR3 protein: CASSSGQPWAEAFF
CDR3 DNA: TGTGCCAGCAGCTCAGGACAGCCTTGGGCTGAAGCTTTCTTT
clone size: NA
J gene: TRBJ1-1
V gene: TRBV7-9
D gene: NA

CDR3 protein: CASSLGGENTEAFF
CDR3 DNA: TGTGCCAGCAGCTTAGGAGGGGAGAACACTGAAGCTTTCTTT
clone size: NA
J gene: TRBJ1-1
V gene: TRBV7-2
D gene: NA

CDR3 protein: CASRERGGYNEQFF
CDR3 DNA: TGTGCCAGCAGAGAGCGGGGGGGTTACAATGAGCAGTTCTTC
clone size: NA
J gene: TRBJ2-1
V gene: TRBV14
D gene: TRBD2

CDR3 protein: CASSSTGTYTGELFF
CDR3 DNA: TGTGCCAGCAGCTCAACCGGGACTTACACCGGGGAGCTGTTTTTT
clone size: NA
J gene: TRBJ2-2
V gene: TRBV5-8
D gene: NA

CDR3 protein: CASSIDSSETQYF
CDR3 DNA: TGTGCCAGTAGTATAGACAGTTCCGAGACCCAGTACTTC
clone size: NA
J gene: TRBJ2-5
V gene: TRBV19
D gene: NA